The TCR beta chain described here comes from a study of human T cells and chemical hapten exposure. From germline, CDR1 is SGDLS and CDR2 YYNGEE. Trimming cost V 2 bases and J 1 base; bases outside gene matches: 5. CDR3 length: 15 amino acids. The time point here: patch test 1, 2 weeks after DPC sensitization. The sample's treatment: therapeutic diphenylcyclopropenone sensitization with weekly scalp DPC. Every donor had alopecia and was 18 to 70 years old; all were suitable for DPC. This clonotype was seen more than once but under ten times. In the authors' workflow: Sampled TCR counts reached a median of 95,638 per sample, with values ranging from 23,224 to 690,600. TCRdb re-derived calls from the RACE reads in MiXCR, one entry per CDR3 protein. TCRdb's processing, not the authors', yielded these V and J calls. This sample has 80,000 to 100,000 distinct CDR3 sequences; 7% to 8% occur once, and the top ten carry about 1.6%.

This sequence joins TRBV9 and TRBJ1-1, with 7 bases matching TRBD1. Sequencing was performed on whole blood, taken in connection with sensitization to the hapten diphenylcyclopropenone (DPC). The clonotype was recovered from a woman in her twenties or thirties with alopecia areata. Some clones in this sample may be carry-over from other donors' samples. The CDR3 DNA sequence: TGTGCCAGCAGCGTGAGTCGGACAGGGAACACTGAAGCTTTCTTT. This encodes CASSVSRTGNTEAFF.